The clone carrying this TCR beta chain has at least ten counts. This specimen belongs to a study of post-analysis software for immune sequencing data. Libraries were made from TCR beta cDNA, and they carried unique molecular identifiers. The source material, about 0.9 to 11 million T cells, gave rise to about 500,000 cDNA molecules. Each CDR3 protein is one row after TCRdb ran MiXCR on the PCR reads. The sample has about 150,000 distinct CDR3 sequences; 30% are singletons. Sample: blood. This sequence was found in a girl aged 10 to 17 with multiple sclerosis.

The CDR3 loop is CSARSSAEAYNEQFF. CDR3 bases: TGCAGTGCTAGATCCAGCGCCGAAGCCTACAATGAGCAGTTCTTC. The J gene is TRBJ2-1, the V gene TRBV20-1; D is ambiguous. Germline assignment: CDR1 DFQATT and CDR2 SNEGSKA (reference sequence). V gave up 2 bases and J gave up 2 bases, with 13 bases separating them. The CDR3 totals 15 residues.